This entry concerns a single TCR beta chain. Its antigen is undetermined. The CDR3 contains 10 residues. Between the trimmed V and J ends, which lost 6 bases and 2 bases, there was a span of 4 bases. CDR1 is SQVTM, CDR2 ANQGSEA, per germline. This sample is part of a study of T cells after yellow fever vaccination. Broader study findings: CD4 and CD8 compartments shared a small share of clonotypes. Detected again after the booster were most primary-vaccination clones, at 95% to 97% CD4 and 70% to 90% CD8. Abundant bulk-derived clonotypes could contaminate FACS-sorted repertoires.

TCRdb recomputed calls from the 5' RACE reads with MiXCR, one row per CDR3 protein. Among 450,000 to 550,000 distinct CDR3 sequences listed, 21% were seen once. The clonotype comes from a man aged 18 to 35 who received the YFV17D yellow fever vaccine. The starting material was PBMCs, obtained approximately 22 days after the first yellow fever vaccination. The chain has TRBV29-1 and TRBJ1-1, with unresolved D. The CDR3 DNA sequence: TGCAGCGTGGAAAACACTGAAGCTTTCTTT. Translation gives CSVENTEAFF. The full variable domain, in which reference TRBV29-1 and TRBJ1-1 provide the parts outside the CDR3, is SAVISQKPSRDICQRGTSLTIQCQVDSQVTMMFWYRQQPGQSLTLIATANQGSEATYESGFVIDKFPISRPNLTFSTLTVSNMSPEDSSIYLCSVENTEAFFGQGTRLTVV.